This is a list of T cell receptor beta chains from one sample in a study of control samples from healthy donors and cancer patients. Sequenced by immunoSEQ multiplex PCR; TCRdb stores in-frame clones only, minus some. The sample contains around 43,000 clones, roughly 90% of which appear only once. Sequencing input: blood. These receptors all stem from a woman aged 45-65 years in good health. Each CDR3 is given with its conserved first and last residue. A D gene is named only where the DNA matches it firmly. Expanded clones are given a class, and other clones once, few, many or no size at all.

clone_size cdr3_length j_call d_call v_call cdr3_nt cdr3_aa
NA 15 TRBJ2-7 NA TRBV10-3 TGTGCCATCAGTGAGTCGAGGTCCCCCACCTACGAGCAGTACTTC CAISESRSPTYEQYF
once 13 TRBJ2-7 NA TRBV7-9 TGTGCCAGCAGCTTAGAGCGACGGGATAAACTGTACTTC CASSLERRDKLYF
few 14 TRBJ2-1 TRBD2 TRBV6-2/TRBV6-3 TGTGCCAGCAGTTACGGGACTAGTTGGAATGAGCAGTTCTTC CASSYGTSWNEQFF
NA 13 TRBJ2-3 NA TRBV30 TGTGCCTGGACCTCCTCGCCGGGGGATACGCAGTATTTT CAWTSSPGDTQYF
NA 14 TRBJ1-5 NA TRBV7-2 TGTGCCAGCAGCTTAGACTGGACAACTCAGCCCCAGCATTTT CASSLDWTTQPQHF
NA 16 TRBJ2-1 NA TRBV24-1 TGTGCCACCAGTGATGGTGACATAGGAAATCGGAATGAGCAGTTCTTC CATSDGDIGNRNEQFF
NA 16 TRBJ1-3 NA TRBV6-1 TGTGCCAGCAGTGAAGTTTGGTCGACCTCTGGAAACACCATATATTTT CASSEVWSTSGNTIYF
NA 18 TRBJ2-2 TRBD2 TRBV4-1 TGCGCCCGCAGCCAACTGGGGCTAGCGGGGGGAAAGACCGGGGAGCTGTTTTTT CARSQLGLAGGKTGELFF
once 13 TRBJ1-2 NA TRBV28 TGTGCCAGCAGCTACGCGGGAATGATAGGGGCAATTTTC CASSYAGMIGAIF
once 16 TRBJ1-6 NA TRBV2 TGTGCCAGCAGTGAAGGGCTGTCTCGCCAAAATTCACCCCTCCACTTT CASSEGLSRQNSPLHF
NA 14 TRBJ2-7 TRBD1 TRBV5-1 TGCGCCAGCAGCTTGGACAGGGGAAGTTTCGAGCAGTACTTC CASSLDRGSFEQYF
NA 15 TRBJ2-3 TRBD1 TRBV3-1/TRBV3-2 TGTGCCAGCAGCCGCTGGGACAGGGGCACAGATACGCAGTATTTT CASSRWDRGTDTQYF
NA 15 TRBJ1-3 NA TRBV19 TGTGCCAGTAGTATGCGGCAACGGAGTGGAAACACCATATATTTT CASSMRQRSGNTIYF
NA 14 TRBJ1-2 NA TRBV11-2 TGTGCCAGCAGCTTAGGGATCCAGGGAGGTGGCTACACCTTC CASSLGIQGGGYTF
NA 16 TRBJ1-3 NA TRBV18 TGTGCCAGCTCACCACAAGGATACAACTCTGGAAACACCATATATTTT CASSPQGYNSGNTIYF
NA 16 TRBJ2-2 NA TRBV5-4 TGTGCCAGCAGCTTAGGAGGGGGACTCTCTCCCGGGGAGCTGTTTTTT CASSLGGGLSPGELFF
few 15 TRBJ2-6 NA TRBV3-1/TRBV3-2 TGTGCCAGCAGCCCAAGCAGCTCTGGGGCCAACGTCCTGACTTTC CASSPSSSGANVLTF
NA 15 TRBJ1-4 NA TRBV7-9 TGTGCCAGCAGCCTTTTCGCTGCCTTGGGGGAAAAACTGTTTTTT CASSLFAALGEKLFF
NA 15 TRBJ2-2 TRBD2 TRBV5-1 TGCGCCAGCAGCTTAAGCGGGGGAGACACCGGGGAGCTGTTTTTT CASSLSGGDTGELFF
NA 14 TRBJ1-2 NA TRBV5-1 TGCGCCAGCAGCCGGGACGGCCTTCTCCAAGACTACACCTTC CASSRDGLLQDYTF
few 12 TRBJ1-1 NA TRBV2 TGTGCCAGCAGGTTCAGGAACACTGAAGCTTTCTTT CASRFRNTEAFF
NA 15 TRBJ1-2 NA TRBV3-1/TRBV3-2 TGTGCCAGCAGCCAAAGCCCCACAGGGAACTATGGCTACACCTTC CASSQSPTGNYGYTF
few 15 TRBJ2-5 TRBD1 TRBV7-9 TGTGCCAGCAACCCGGGACAGGGGGCCAAAGAGACCCAGTACTTC CASNPGQGAKETQYF